The next 19 T cell receptor beta chains were all read from a single sample in a study of tumor-infiltrating lymphocytes in oesophageal squamous cell carcinoma. TCRdb passed the PCR reads through MiXCR, listing each CDR3 protein once. The sample lists thousands of distinct CDR3 sequences, 66% occurring once. The sample comprised esophageal tumor tissue. These receptors all stem from a female donor with esophageal squamous cell carcinoma.

This chain connects TRBV11-1 to TRBJ2-3; D might be TRBD1 (5 bases). Germline loops: CDR1 SGHAT, CDR2 FQDESV (reference sequence). Trimming removed 2 bases from V and 8 bases from J, with 14 bases in between. This CDR3 has 14 residues. CDR3: CASSLRQLRATQYF. In DNA, the CDR3 is TGTGCCAGCAGCTTACGACAGCTTAGAGCTACGCAGTATTTT.

V and J are TRBV6-1 and TRBJ2-1; 7 bases align to TRBD2. The J call may be incorrect, as the DNA end agrees better with TRBJ2-5. The CDR3 has 13 amino acids. Germline CDR1 and CDR2: MNHNS and SASEGT. As DNA, the CDR3 is TGTGCCAGCAGGGGGGAGGGAGTAAAGACCCAGTACTTC. It is translated as CASRGEGVKTQYF.

This chain joins TRBV7-8 and TRBJ2-1; 7 bases match TRBD2. V gave up 5 bases and J gave up 3 bases; unmatched junction bases: 7. Germline V gene data show CDR1 as SGHVS and CDR2 as FQNEAQ. This CDR3 has 15 amino acids. CDR3 in amino acids: CASSPGAGDYNEQFF. CDR3 DNA sequence: TGTGCCAGCAGCCCTGGGGCGGGAGACTACAATGAGCAGTTCTTC.

This clonotype has more than one count but fewer than ten. The gene calls are TRBV7-6 and TRBJ2-2; 7 bases match TRBD2. The V segment lost 5 bases and the J segment 1 base; nucleotides outside the gene matches: 4. Germline V gives CDR1 SGHVS, CDR2 FNYEAQ. The CDR3 has 15 residues. CDR3 protein: CASSRTGGNTGELFF. The DNA of the CDR3 is TGTGCCAGCAGCCGGACGGGAGGGAACACCGGGGAGCTGTTTTTT.

On this clonotype: The limits of the CDR3 on the DNA are not certain, so only TCRdb's listed CDR3 is given. V and J are TRBV7-5 and TRBJ2-4; TRBD2 is taken as the D call from the table, unchecked against the DNA. TRBV7-5 is labeled a pseudogene. Inclusive of both ends, the CDR3 amounts to 20 amino acids. This CDR3 is CTSVPVLLPRGGSRENIQYF.

This clonotype was found once. V usage is TRBV6-1 and J usage is TRBJ2-7; D possibly corresponds to TRBD1 (5 bases). The J call may be incorrect, as the DNA end agrees better with TRBJ1-2. Germline CDR1 MNHNS, CDR2 SASEGT. The CDR3 totals 13 residues. This chain's CDR3 is CASNDGYRDGYTF. The CDR3 nucleotides are TGTGCCAGCAACGATGGGTATAGGGACGGCTACACCTTC.

This clonotype was observed once. The rearrangement uses TRBV7-8 and TRBJ2-5; 8 nucleotides line up with TRBD2. The tail of the sequence fits TRBJ2-7 better, so the J call may be wrong. Germline assignment: CDR1 SGHVS and CDR2 FQNEAQ. The CDR3 runs 12 residues. In nucleotides, the CDR3 is TGTGCCAGCAGCCTCAGCGGGAGCGAGCAGTACTTC. This encodes CASSLSGSEQYF.

This clonotype is medium-sized (0.01 to 0.1%). This rearrangement joins TRBV25-1 to TRBJ2-3; tentative D call: TRBD2 (6 bases). With 8 bases removed from V and 4 bases from J, the gap between germline ends came to 13 bases. Per the germline V gene, CDR1 is MGHDK and CDR2 is SYGVNS. This CDR3 is 13 amino acids long. The CDR3 spells CASLGTWADTQYF. The CDR3 nucleotides are TGTGCCAGCTTGGGGACTTGGGCAGATACGCAGTATTTT.

Turning to this clonotype: At one boundary the junction diverges from the germline segment, which might be a read error. The chain links TRBV7-9 to TRBJ2-1; maybe TRBD2 (6 bases). The CDR3 covers 13 residues. Germline lookup yields CDR1 SEHNR and CDR2 FQNEAQ (reference sequence). CDR3 protein: CASSWDSNNEQFF. The DNA of the CDR3 is TGTGCCAGCAGCTGGGACTCCAACAATGAGCAGTTCTTC.

This chain connects TRBV28 to TRBJ2-5; D might be TRBD2 (6 bases). The closer fit of TRBJ2-7 to the DNA end suggests the J call may be wrong. Per the germline V gene, CDR1 is MDHEN and CDR2 is SYDVKM. The CDR3 extends over 15 amino acids. CDR3 amino acids: CASIGREAAADEQYF. DNA for the CDR3: TGTGCCAGCATTGGCAGGGAGGCTGCTGCAGACGAGCAGTACTTC.

A few counts support this clonotype. The V and J genes are TRBV7-6 and TRBJ2-1; D possibly corresponds to TRBD1 (5 bases). Looked up from germline, CDR1 is SGHVS and CDR2 is FNYEAQ. Trimming took off 5 bases at V and 7 bases at J, with 9 bases between the two ends. This CDR3 is built from 12 residues. The CDR3 here is CASSPQDNEQFF. The CDR3 DNA follows: TGTGCCAGCAGCCCACAGGATAATGAGCAGTTCTTC.

There are a few counts of this clonotype. This chain joins TRBV7-2 and TRBJ2-3; 9 bases agree with TRBD2. CDR3 size: 16 residues. The ends lost 1 base at V and 0 bases at J; junction bases unmatched: 2. The germline gives CDR1 SGHTA, CDR2 FQGNSA. The CDR3 sequence: CASSLGTSGSTDTQYF. DNA of the CDR3: TGTGCCAGCAGCTTAGGTACTAGCGGGAGCACAGATACGCAGTATTTT.

The rearrangement joins TRBV7-2 to TRBJ2-5, with 11 bases fitting TRBD1. The CDR3 runs to 15 residues. Germline CDR1 and CDR2: SGHTA and FQGNSA. With V trimmed by 1 base and J by 5 bases, 3 bases remained unmatched. The CDR3 sequence: CASSLGGTGGETQYF. The CDR3, as DNA: TGTGCCAGCAGCTTAGGAGGGACAGGGGGGGAGACCCAGTACTTC.

This clonotype is large by share. The rearrangement links TRBV6-6 to TRBJ2-1; D might be TRBD1 (6 bases). CDR3 length: 16 amino acids. Germline V gives CDR1 MNHNY, CDR2 SVGAGI (reference sequence). Between the trimmed V and J ends, which lost 0 bases and 8 bases, there was a span of 17 bases. The CDR3: CASSYSNREPSYEQFF. The CDR3 bases are TGTGCCAGCAGTTACTCGAACAGGGAACCGTCTTATGAGCAGTTCTTC.

The chain combines TRBV7-2 with TRBJ2-3; TRBD1 matches 9 bases. Germline values: CDR1 SGHTA, CDR2 FQGNSA. With 3 bases clipped from V and 7 bases from J, the junction kept 5 bases outside the gene matches. This CDR3 has 14 residues. CDR3 bases: TGTGCCAGCAGCTTGGGACAGGGAGGAAATACGCAGTATTTT. The encoded protein is CASSLGQGGNTQYF.

The rearrangement joins TRBV12-3 or TRBV12-4 to TRBJ2-3; 8 nucleotides agree with TRBD1. The CDR3 runs to 14 residues. The V and J ends lost 4 bases and 1 base, in that order; junction bases with no gene match: 1. The CDR3 is CASSSTGGTDTQYF. CDR3 sequence (DNA): TGTGCCAGCAGTTCGACAGGGGGCACAGATACGCAGTATTTT.

On this clonotype itself: This likely comes from a read error, as the CDR3 has no conserved phenylalanine or tryptophan at its end. The chain has TRBV7-6 and TRBJ2-5; weak D call: TRBD1 (6 bases). TRBJ2-7 matches the DNA end more closely, so the J call is doubtful. This CDR3 region has 14 residues. Germline CDR1 reads SGHVS; CDR2 reads FNYEAQ. The CDR3 sequence is CASSVDSYQNEQYL. The DNA for the CDR3 is TGTGCCAGCAGCGTGGACAGTTATCAGAACGAGCAGTACTTG.

The J gene is TRBJ2-1, the V gene TRBV5-6, with 14 bases identical to TRBD2. The V gene's germline CDR1 is SGHDT and CDR2 YYEEEE. CDR3 length: 13 residues. V lost 4 bases and J lost 16; bases outside the gene matches: 7. In DNA form, the CDR3 reads TGTGCCAGCAGCCCTGGGACTAGCGGGAGTAATTTCTTC. This encodes CASSPGTSGSNFF.

On this clonotype itself: No conserved phenylalanine or tryptophan ends this CDR3, so it is likely a read error. The DNA is left out, because the CDR3 cannot be placed on it with certainty; the CDR3 is given as TCRdb lists it. This chain connects TRBV7-9 to TRBJ2-1; the D call of TRBD1 is as the table states it, not checked on the DNA. From its first to its last residue, the CDR3 has 14 amino acids. Germline V gene lookup returns CDR1 SEHNR and CDR2 FQNEAQ (reference sequence). CDR3 region: CASSKRGFGYTFGS.